This T cell receptor (beta chain) was sequenced in a study of shared clonotypes between healthy human individuals. About the research overall: Each donor's CD4 naive and CD4 memory cells filled three plates apiece, CD8 naive two, and CD8 memory one.

V lost 0 bases, J lost 7 bases, and 14 bases lay in between. Germline V gene lookup returns CDR1 SGDLS and CDR2 YYNGEE. The CDR3 extends over 15 amino acids. Terminally differentiated effector memory CD45RA+ cells were excluded by CCR7 positive selection of CD45RO-negative cells. Once extracted for a subset, genomic DNA was divided evenly among several immunoSEQ plates. Sequencing was performed with immunoSEQ multiplex PCR; in TCRdb, only in-frame clones are kept and a portion is missing. The table records about 680,000 clones, approximately 90% of them present only once. This clonotype originated in a man between 25 and 39 years old in good health. Sample: naive CD8+ T cells sorted from blood. The chain is built from TRBV9 and TRBJ2-4, with D maybe TRBD2 (7 bases). CDR3 sequence: CASSVAPGGLNIQYF. Here the CDR3 DNA reads TGTGCCAGCAGCGTAGCGCCGGGGGGCTTGAACATTCAGTACTTC. Full variable domain (outside the CDR3, taken from reference TRBV9 and TRBJ2-4): DSGVTQTPKHLITATGQRVTLRCSPRSGDLSVYWYQQSLDQGLQFLIQYYNGEERAKGNILERFSAQQFPDLHSELNLSSLELGDSALYFCASSVAPGGLNIQYFGAGTRLSVL.